Here is one T cell receptor (beta chain) with its context. Its antigen is currently unknown. Into CD45RA+ naive and CD45RA-negative memory subsets, the CD4+ cells were split. Germline values: CDR1 WSHSY, CDR2 SAAADI. CDR3 length: 15 residues. The V segment lost 5 bases and the J segment 5 bases; nucleotides outside the gene matches: 7. The data stem from a study of shared clonotypes between healthy human individuals. The study's findings and limits: Larger richness was generally estimated for naive than memory subsets. What limited the represented genetic and exposure-history diversity was the small number of donors.

This was a deep-level run. TCRdb keeps only in-frame clones here, not all; method: immunoSEQ multiplex PCR. In the table there are approximately 2,000,000 clones, just under 95% of which are singletons. The chain employs TRBV10-2 and TRBJ2-3; TRBD2 matches at 10 bases. This clonotype originated in a man between 18 and 29 years old in good health. Some clones in this sample may be carry-over from other donors' samples. The sample taken for sequencing was naive CD4+ T cells from PBMCs. Subset indicated: CD45RA+ positively selected. The CDR3 loop reads CASSPTSGLGDTQYF. CDR3 DNA: TGCGCCAGCAGTCCGACTAGCGGGTTGGGAGATACGCAGTATTTT.